Shown below are 10 T cell receptor beta chains from a single sample sequenced in a study of blood T cell repertoires in COVID-19. TCRdb's table, derived via immunoSEQ multiplex PCR, lists solely in-frame clones and lacks some. The sample yields about 160,000 clones, 70% to 80% seen once. What was sequenced was peripheral blood. These receptors were collected from a man aged 60 to 75 with acute or convalescent COVID-19.

This clone has just one count. The chain couples TRBV15 to TRBJ2-3; D is unclear. The V gene lost 3 bases and the J gene lost 1 base, with 11 bases spanning the gap. The CDR3 has 15 residues. Germline CDR1 is LNHNV and CDR2 is YYDKDF (reference sequence). The CDR3 bases are TGTGCCACCAGCAGCGTGACATGGGGCACAGATACGCAGTATTTT. Translating gives CATSSVTWGTDTQYF.

The chain links TRBV14 to TRBJ1-1, with D tentatively TRBD1 (6 bases). The germline gives CDR1 SGHDN, CDR2 FVKESK. The CDR3 is 13 residues long. V lost 6 bases and J 5 bases, leaving 13 bases between the germline ends. CDR3 in DNA: TGTGCCAGCAGACTGGGGGCCACGACTGAAGCTTTCTTT. Its translation: CASRLGATTEAFF. The whole variable domain, remainder taken from reference TRBV14 and TRBJ1-1, is EAGVTQFPSHSVIEKGQTVTLRCDPISGHDNLYWYRRVMGKEIKFLLHFVKESKQDESGMPNNRFLAERTGGTYSTLKVQPAELEDSGVYFCASRLGATTEAFFGQGTRLTVV.

This sequence joins TRBV4-3 and TRBJ2-1, with D maybe TRBD1 (5 bases). Germline CDR1 and CDR2: LGHNA and YSLEER. CDR3 length equals 16 residues. V was trimmed by 1 base and J by 2 bases, leaving 12 bases between them. CDR3 sequence (DNA): TGCGCCAGCAGCCAAGTCGGCAGGGAAGCCTACAATGAGCAGTTCTTC. This encodes CASSQVGREAYNEQFF.

This CDR3 reads CATSDLSTPQPQHF. DNA of the CDR3: TGTGCCACCAGTGACCTCTCGACACCGCAGCCCCAGCATTTT. The chain has TRBV24-1 and TRBJ1-5; D is unclear. The CDR3 is 14 amino acids. CDR1 KGHDR and CDR2 SFDVKD come from the germline V gene. Deletions cut 4 bases from V and 7 bases from J, with 13 bases between.

This rearrangement joins TRBV28 to TRBJ2-7, with 7 positions matching TRBD1. With 1 base clipped from V and 3 bases from J, the junction kept 9 bases outside the gene matches. Germline V lookup: CDR1 MDHEN, CDR2 SYDVKM. This CDR3 spans 16 amino acids. CDR3 in DNA: TGTGCCAGCAGTTTATTCGCAGGGGGTAGGAGCTACGAGCAGTACTTC. This codes for CASSLFAGGRSYEQYF.

A few counts support this clone. V usage is TRBV9 and J usage is TRBJ1-2; 8 bases match TRBD1. The germline gives CDR1 SGDLS, CDR2 YYNGEE. The V and J ends lost 2 bases and 4 bases, in that order; junction bases with no gene match: 7. CDR3 length: 15 residues. The CDR3 region is CASSVDFGTGYGYTF. The CDR3, as DNA: TGTGCCAGCAGCGTTGATTTTGGGACAGGCTATGGCTACACCTTC.

This clone has just a few counts. Other DNA sequences from this sample encode an identical CDR3 as well. The V and J genes are TRBV2 and TRBJ1-1; 7 bases match TRBD1. Germline assignment: CDR1 SNHLY and CDR2 FYNNEI. J gave up 1 base and V 6 bases, and 2 bases lay outside the gene matches. This CDR3 has 13 amino acids. The CDR3: CASRWTGNTEAFF. The DNA of the CDR3 is TGTGCCAGCAGATGGACAGGGAACACTGAAGCTTTCTTT.

The chain carries TRBV18 and TRBJ2-1; 12 bases are shared with TRBD1. The trim removed 6 bases at V and 9 bases at J, leaving 12 bases unmatched. This CDR3 region has 16 residues. Germline assignment: CDR1 KGHSH and CDR2 LQKENI. For the CDR3, the DNA is TGTGCCAGCTCGCGGGACAGGGGGCTGAGAGCTATTGAGCAGTTCTTC. This gives the protein CASSRDRGLRAIEQFF. The full variable domain, completed using reference TRBV18 and TRBJ2-1, is NAGVMQNPRHLVRRRGQEARLRCSPMKGHSHVYWYRQLPEEGLKFMVYLQKENIIDESGMPKERFSAEFPKEGPSILRIQQVVRGDSAAYFCASSRDRGLRAIEQFFGPGTRLTVL.

The chain carries TRBV2 and TRBJ1-2; D gene unclear. Deletions cut 6 bases from V and 4 bases from J, with 6 bases between. The CDR3 is made up of 11 amino acids. CDR1 SNHLY and CDR2 FYNNEI come from the germline V gene. The CDR3 here is CASRGSYGYTF. As DNA, the CDR3 is TGTGCCAGCAGGGGCTCCTATGGCTACACCTTC.

J is TRBJ1-3 and V is TRBV19; the match to TRBD1 covers 7 bases. The CDR3 is made up of 16 amino acids. Trimming cost V 6 bases and J 0 bases; bases outside gene matches: 8. Germline V gene lookup returns CDR1 LNHDA and CDR2 SQIVND (reference sequence). CDR3 sequence (DNA): TGTGCCAGTAGACAAACCGGGACAGCCTCTGGAAACACCATATATTTT. Encoded protein: CASRQTGTASGNTIYF.